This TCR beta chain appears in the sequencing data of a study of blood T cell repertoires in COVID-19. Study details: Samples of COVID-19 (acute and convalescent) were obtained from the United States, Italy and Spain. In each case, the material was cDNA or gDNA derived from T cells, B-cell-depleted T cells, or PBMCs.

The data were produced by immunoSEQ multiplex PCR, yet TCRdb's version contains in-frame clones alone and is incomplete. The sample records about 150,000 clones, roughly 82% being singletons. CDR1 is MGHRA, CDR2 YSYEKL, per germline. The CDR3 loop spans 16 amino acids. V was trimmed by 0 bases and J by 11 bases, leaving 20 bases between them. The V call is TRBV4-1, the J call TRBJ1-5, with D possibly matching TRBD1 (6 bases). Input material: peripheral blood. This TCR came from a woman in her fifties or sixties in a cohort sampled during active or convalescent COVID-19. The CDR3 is CASSQDPGHRLVAQHF. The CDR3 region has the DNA TGCGCCAGCAGCCAAGACCCGGGACACCGCCTGGTGGCCCAGCATTTT.